This is a list of T cell receptor beta chains from one sample in a study of blood T cell repertoires in COVID-19. Clones were read by immunoSEQ multiplex PCR, and TCRdb kept only the in-frame ones, dropping some. The table includes approximately 100,000 clones, 70% to 90% detected once. The material sequenced was peripheral blood. These receptors originate from a human donor with COVID-19, enrolled during active disease. The donor label of this sample is uncertain. Each CDR3 is given with its conserved first and last residue. The order of the fields is V gene, D gene, clone size, J gene, CDR3 protein, CDR3 DNA. The D gene is left open where the match is weak. The listing skips clone size in some rows; elsewhere it reads once, few, many or a size class.

>TRBV12-3/TRBV12-4|.|.|TRBJ1-2
CASSSVGVSGYTF
TGTGCCAGCAGTTCCGTAGGGGTTTCGGGCTACACCTTC
>TRBV19|.|few|TRBJ1-1
CASSEQHRTEAFF
TGTGCCAGTAGTGAACAGCATCGCACTGAAGCTTTCTTT
>TRBV21-1|.|.|TRBJ1-4
CASSKLQLRLW
TGTGCCAGCAGCAAATTGCAGCTGCGACTGTGG
>TRBV3-1/TRBV3-2|.|.|TRBJ2-1
CASSQGRGGSSYNEQFF
TGTGCCAGCAGCCAAGGTCGGGGTGGGAGCTCCTACAATGAGCAGTTCTTC
>TRBV11-3|.|.|TRBJ1-2
CARPPSRVNYGYTF
TGTGCCAGACCCCCGTCGAGGGTTAACTATGGCTACACCTTC
>TRBV5-6|.|.|TRBJ1-2
CASSPPRGRGYGYTF
TGTGCCAGCAGCCCCCCCCGGGGGAGAGGCTATGGCTACACCTTC
>TRBV4-1|.|few|TRBJ1-4
CASSQERDSLNEKLFF
TGCGCCAGCAGCCAAGAAAGAGACAGTTTGAATGAAAAACTGTTTTTT
>TRBV7-9|.|.|TRBJ2-3
CASSPRESPTDTQYF
TGTGCCAGCAGCCCCCGGGAGTCTCCTACAGATACGCAGTATTTT
>TRBV5-6|TRBD1|.|TRBJ2-3
CASSLDRATDTQYF
TGTGCCAGCAGCCTGGACAGGGCCACAGATACGCAGTATTTT
>TRBV18|.|.|TRBJ1-5
CASSPLPGGEGQPQHF
TGTGCCAGCTCACCACTCCCGGGAGGAGAGGGTCAGCCCCAGCATTTT
>TRBV3-1/TRBV3-2|TRBD1|once|TRBJ2-5
CASSGGTGLKTQYF
TGTGCCAGCAGCGGAGGGACAGGCTTGAAGACCCAGTACTTC
>TRBV7-2|TRBD2|.|TRBJ2-5
CASSRGSGGETQYF
TGTGCCAGCAGCCGGGGCAGCGGGGGAGAGACCCAGTACTTC
>TRBV3-1/TRBV3-2|TRBD1|.|TRBJ2-3
CASSPTGGDTQYF
TGTGCCAGCAGCCCTACAGGGGGAGATACGCAGTATTTT
>TRBV11-2|TRBD1|.|TRBJ2-7
CASSYDRASDEQYF
TGTGCCAGCAGCTATGACAGGGCATCGGACGAGCAGTACTTC
>TRBV19|TRBD1|.|TRBJ1-5
CASRTGGQGFLGNQPQHF
TGTGCCAGTAGGACGGGGGGACAGGGGTTTTTGGGCAATCAGCCCCAGCATTTT
>TRBV28|TRBD1|.|TRBJ2-1
CASSSLGGTGGYNEQFF
TGTGCCAGCAGTTCCCTTGGAGGGACAGGGGGCTACAATGAGCAGTTCTTC
>TRBV3-1/TRBV3-2|TRBD2|.|TRBJ2-2
CASSQGTSFAGELFF
TGTGCCAGCAGCCAGGGGACTAGCTTCGCCGGGGAGCTGTTTTTT
>TRBV2|TRBD1|.|TRBJ1-2
CASRRGPNYGYTF
TGTGCCAGCAGGAGGGGGCCCAACTATGGCTACACCTTC
>TRBV19|.|.|TRBJ2-3
CASSISQAHADTQYF
TGTGCCAGTAGTATTTCCCAGGCCCACGCAGATACGCAGTATTTT
>TRBV4-1|TRBD2|once|TRBJ2-1
CASSQTVLTSGANEQFF
TGCGCCAGCAGCCAGACGGTACTGACTAGCGGAGCGAATGAGCAGTTCTTC
>TRBV3-1/TRBV3-2|.|once|TRBJ1-4
CASSPRDVNYEKLFF
TGTGCCAGCAGCCCCCGGGATGTCAACTATGAAAAACTGTTTTTT
>TRBV2|TRBD1|.|TRBJ1-6
CASSRDRNSPLHF
TGTGCCAGCAGTCGGGACAGAAATTCACCCCTCCACTTT
>TRBV5-1|TRBD2|.|TRBJ2-3
CASSFMLAVPRSPDTQYF
TGCGCCAGCAGCTTTATGCTAGCGGTACCCCGATCCCCAGATACGCAGTATTTT
>TRBV5-1|.|.|TRBJ2-6
CASSRRFDGANVLTF
TGCGCCAGCAGCCGCAGGTTCGACGGGGCCAACGTCCTGACTTTC
>TRBV29-1|.|.|TRBJ2-2
CSVGRDHTGELFF
TGCAGCGTTGGGCGGGACCACACCGGGGAGCTGTTTTTT
>TRBV7-2|TRBD1|.|TRBJ1-2
CASSPRTGSSNYGYTF
TGTGCCAGCAGCCCCCGGACAGGGAGCTCTAACTATGGCTACACCTTC
>TRBV7-8|.|.|TRBJ1-5
CASSSPGTTSNQPQHF
TGTGCCAGCAGCTCCCCCGGGACAACTAGCAATCAGCCCCAGCATTTT
>TRBV28|.|.|TRBJ1-1
CASSPPPAGREAFF
TGTGCCAGCAGTCCCCCTCCCGCAGGGAGGGAAGCTTTCTTT